The 27 T cell receptor beta chains below come from one sample, sequenced in a study of tumor-infiltrating lymphocytes in primary liver carcinoma. With approximately 470 ng total RNA as template and a constant-region primer, TCR beta cDNA was made. Slightly modified ARM-PCR, run as three nested multiplex PCR rounds, produced the TCR beta libraries. The first two PCR rounds used TRBV1-TRBV30 primers with a Cbeta primer, 9 to 10 cycles each. TCRdb itself ran the multiplex PCR reads through MiXCR, one entry per CDR3 protein. The sample lists over 250,000 distinct CDR3 sequences, nearly 60% occurring once. Alongside blood RNA obtained from unsorted whole blood, germline DNA was also extracted. Sequencing was done on a sample of peripheral blood. All receptors derive from a woman in her twenties or thirties with primary liver carcinoma and hepatitis B virus infection.

A remark on this clonotype: The CDR3 does not end in the conserved phenylalanine or tryptophan, so this is likely a read error. J is TRBJ2-1 and V is TRBV12-3 or TRBV12-4, with 11 bases identical to TRBD2. After removal of 9 bases from V and 9 bases from J, the junction contained 13 bases not matched to a gene. This CDR3 comprises 15 residues. Here the CDR3 reads CASSLSGTSGLEQFL. DNA for the CDR3: TGTGCCAGTAGCCTCTCCGGGACTAGCGGACTTGAGCAGTTCCTC.

Details on this clonotype: Its ends do not fully match the called genes, so a read error is possible. This rearrangement joins TRBV11-3 to TRBJ2-3; D gene unclear. This CDR3 spans 14 amino acids. The germline V gene has CDR1 SGHNT and CDR2 YENEEA. CDR3 coding DNA: TGTGCCAGCAGCTTATCCGGGCTCACAGATATGCAGTATTTC. As protein: CASSLSGLTDMQYF.

With respect to this clonotype: A read error is possible here, since a much larger clone lies one base away. The chain is built from TRBV6-5 and TRBJ2-5, with 7 nucleotides matching TRBD2. This CDR3 contains 15 residues. V lost 7 bases, J lost 5 bases, and 13 bases stayed unmatched. CDR1 is MNHEY and CDR2 is SVGAGI in the germline V gene. As DNA, the CDR3 is TGTGCCAGCACGTTCATGAGGGAGGGCCTCGAGACCCAGTACTTC. This codes for CASTFMREGLETQYF.

As regards this clonotype: The germline gene is not matched at one end of the junction; a read error may be the cause. V usage is TRBV11-2 and J usage is TRBJ2-7; weak D call: TRBD2 (6 bases). Germline assignment: CDR1 SGHAT and CDR2 FQNNGV. The CDR3 spans 13 residues. The CDR3 DNA follows: TGTGCCAGCAGCTCTAGCGTTACCCACGAACAGTACTTC. Amino acid sequence: CASSSSVTHEQYF.

Points on this clonotype: This could be a read error, since a much larger clone is one nucleotide away. The gene calls are TRBV29-1 and TRBJ2-5; tentatively, D is TRBD1 (6 bases). The CDR3 loop spans 13 amino acids. Germline V gene sequence: CDR1 SQVTM, CDR2 ANQGSEA. The CDR3, as DNA: TGCAGAGTTGCCACAGGGCTAGGAGAGACCCAGTACTTC. Protein product: CRVATGLGETQYF.

This sequence joins TRBV12-3 or TRBV12-4 and TRBJ2-7; 7 nucleotides agree with TRBD1. Unmatched junction bases numbered 6, after V lost 1 base and J lost 0 bases. There are 16 residues in the CDR3. In DNA, the CDR3 is TGTGCCAGCAGTTTAGGACCCGGGACAGCCTCCTACGAGCAGTACTTC. Its translation is CASSLGPGTASYEQYF.

Comments on this clonotype: A junction end diverges from the germline sequence, so it may reflect a read error. This sequence joins TRBV6-1 and TRBJ1-5; 10 bases agree with TRBD1. Germline V CDR1 and CDR2: MNHNS, SASEGT. The CDR3 extends over 14 amino acids. The CDR3 coding sequence is TGTGTCAGCATTGACAGGGGGCGAAATCAGCCCCAGCATTTT. Its protein is CVSIDRGRNQPQHF.

As concerns this clonotype: The missing conserved phenylalanine or tryptophan at the end of this CDR3 makes a read error likely. The chain employs TRBV13 and TRBJ1-5; D not certain. V lost 7 bases, J lost 10 bases, and 14 bases lay in between. There are 12 residues in the CDR3. The germline V gene encodes CDR1 PRHDT and CDR2 FYEKMQ (reference sequence). CDR3 amino acids: CASIYRPGPQHY. The CDR3 coding sequence is TGTGCCAGCATCTACCGCCCCGGTCCCCAGCATTAT.

As for this clonotype: A much larger clone is a single base away; this may be a read error. It is unclear where the CDR3 begins or ends on the DNA, so no DNA is shown, and the CDR3 is as TCRdb lists it. The V call is TRBV29-1, the J call TRBJ2-1; the D segment call TRBD2 is taken from the table without a DNA check. The germline CDR1 and CDR2 sequences are SQVTM and ANQGSEA. The CDR3 spans 14 amino acids, including both terminal residues. CDR3 amino acids: CSVWASGSRLSMFF.

This chain uses TRBV4-1 with TRBJ2-7; 8 nucleotides agree with TRBD2. The CDR3 spans 14 residues. Germline lookup yields CDR1 MGHRA and CDR2 YSYEKL. V was clipped by 1 base and J by 7 bases; unmatched bases: 6. This CDR3 is CASSQAQLAVEQYF. In DNA form, the CDR3 reads TGCGCCAGCAGCCAAGCTCAACTAGCGGTGGAGCAGTACTTC.

Comment on this clonotype: This could be a read error, since a much larger clone is one nucleotide away. The rearrangement joins TRBV29-1 to TRBJ1-1; D is possibly TRBD1 (6 bases). Per the germline V gene, CDR1 is SQVTM and CDR2 is ANQGSEA. This CDR3 contains 13 residues. V was clipped by 7 bases and J by 0 bases, with 12 bases between them. CDR3 sequence (DNA): TGCAGCGCCATAGGGGGGCTGAACACTGAAGCTTTCTTT. Encoded protein: CSAIGGLNTEAFF.

To note about this clonotype: A much larger clone lies one base from this, so it may be a read error. The CDR3 does not end in the conserved phenylalanine or tryptophan, so this is likely a read error. The J gene is TRBJ1-5, the V gene TRBV6-6, with D possibly being TRBD1 (6 bases). The CDR3 is 15 amino acids. Trimming took 2 bases from V and 3 from J, leaving 11 bases between them. CDR1 and CDR2 from the germline V gene are MNHNY and SVGAGI (reference sequence). The CDR3 sequence: CASSYPGDFNQPQHS. The CDR3 region has the DNA TGTGCCAGCAGTTACCCAGGGGATTTCAATCAGCCCCAGCATTCT.

The chain carries TRBV24-1 and TRBJ2-6, with D unclear. The V and J ends lost 4 bases and 0 bases respectively, with 12 bases between them. The germline gives CDR1 KGHDR, CDR2 SFDVKD. This CDR3 region has 17 residues. This CDR3 reads CATSDSGPHSGANVLTF. In DNA form, the CDR3 reads TGTGCCACCAGTGACTCGGGCCCACACTCTGGGGCCAACGTCCTGACTTTC.

Of note for this clonotype: At one boundary the junction diverges from the germline segment, which might be a read error. This chain links TRBV28 with TRBJ2-2, with D unclear. Germline CDR1 MDHEN, CDR2 SYDVKM. The CDR3 is 12 residues long. The CDR3 spells CGSSFSTEELFF. The CDR3 DNA is TGTGGCAGCAGTTTCAGCACCGAGGAGCTGTTTTTT. The entire variable domain, with the rest obtained from reference TRBV28 and TRBJ2-2, is as follows: DVKVTQSSRYLVKRTGEKVFLECVQDMDHENMFWYRQDPGLGLRLIYFSYDVKMKEKGDIPEGYSVSREKKERFSLILESASTNQTSMYLCGSSFSTEELFFGEGSRLTVL.

The chain uses TRBV7-2 and TRBJ2-7; D perhaps matches TRBD1 (5 bases). The CDR3 loop spans 12 amino acids. Trimming pared 4 bases from V and 3 bases from J, leaving 7 bases between. Germline V gene data show CDR1 as SGHTA and CDR2 as FQGNSA. CDR3 protein: CASSWGNYEQYF. As DNA, the CDR3 is TGTGCCAGCAGCTGGGGCAACTACGAGCAGTACTTC.

Points on this clonotype: Just one base apart from a much larger clone, this may be a read error. This chain links TRBV11-2 with TRBJ2-7; D gene uncertain. This CDR3 is 15 amino acids long. The V gene's germline CDR1 is SGHAT and CDR2 FQNNGV. CDR3 residues: CARSRAGAHSYEQYF. CDR3 bases: TGTGCCCGCAGCCGGGCAGGAGCGCACTCCTACGAGCAGTACTTC.

Worth noting for this clonotype: A read error may produce the germline difference seen at one junction end. The rearrangement joins TRBV12-5 to TRBJ2-4, with D unclear. From germline, CDR1 is LGHNT and CDR2 FRNRAP. The CDR3 runs to 19 residues. CDR3 sequence reads: CDSGLVLIEGQPDKNIQYF. As DNA, the CDR3 is TGTGATAGTGGTTTGGTCCTCATAGAAGGGCAACCCGACAAAAACATTCAGTACTTC.

This clonotype came up once. The conserved phenylalanine or tryptophan normally closing the CDR3 is absent here, so this likely arose from a read error. The chain carries TRBV6-2 or TRBV6-3 and TRBJ2-1; D remains ambiguous. The CDR3 length is 11 residues. V lost 6 bases, J lost 7 bases, and 7 bases lay in between. CDR1 and CDR2 (germline): MNHEY, SVGEGT. CDR3 loop: CASSQPNEQFY. As DNA, the CDR3 is TGTGCCAGCAGCCAGCCGAATGAGCAGTTCTAC.

The chain has TRBV12-3 or TRBV12-4 and TRBJ2-4, with 13 bases that match TRBD2. The CDR3 is 16 residues long. J gave up 2 bases and V 6 bases, and 4 bases lay outside the gene matches. CDR3: CASSGLAGESKNIQYF. CDR3 sequence (DNA): TGTGCCAGCAGCGGACTAGCGGGAGAATCCAAAAACATTCAGTACTTC.

Points on this clonotype: The junction does not match germline at one end; this may be a read error. The chain links TRBV11-2 to TRBJ2-7; D gene uncertain. The length of the CDR3 is 14 residues. Germline V gives CDR1 SGHAT, CDR2 FQNNGV. CDR3: CTSSLDRRDYEQYF. CDR3 in DNA: TGTACCAGCAGCTTAGATAGGAGAGACTACGAGCAGTACTTC.

The rearrangement joins TRBV11-3 to TRBJ2-4, with D possibly matching TRBD1 (6 bases). Looked up from germline, CDR1 is SGHNT and CDR2 is YENEEA. The CDR3 has 14 residues. Trimming cost V 5 bases and J 7 bases, with 15 bases left between them. CDR3 amino acids: CASSGRGGRNIQYF. The CDR3 bases are TGTGCCAGCAGCGGGAGAGGGGGACGGAACATTCAGTACTTC.

This clonotype occurred a few times. Germline and junction disagree at one end, which may indicate a read error. The genes are TRBV11-3 and TRBJ1-2, with 7 bases identical to TRBD1. Germline CDR1 reads SGHNT; CDR2 reads YENEEA. There are 12 residues in the CDR3. CDR3 bases: TGTGCCGGCAGCCCGGCAGGGGGGGGCTACACCTTC. Its translation is CAGSPAGGGYTF.

Regarding this clonotype: This CDR3 is missing its conserved last phenylalanine or tryptophan, likely due to a read error. The V gene is TRBV11-2, the J gene TRBJ2-7, with D tentatively TRBD2 (6 bases). The CDR3 runs to 14 residues. Looked up from germline, CDR1 is SGHAT and CDR2 is FQNNGV. Trimming pared 2 bases from V and 2 bases from J, leaving 10 bases between. CDR3 sequence: CASSLHAGPYEQYL. CDR3 DNA: TGTGCCAGCAGCTTACATGCGGGACCCTACGAGCAGTACTTA.

About this clonotype itself: The CDR3 does not close with the conserved phenylalanine or tryptophan, likely indicating a read error. V usage is TRBV12-3 or TRBV12-4 and J usage is TRBJ2-1; D might be TRBD2 (6 bases). V was clipped by 4 bases and J by 2 bases, with 9 bases between them. The CDR3 extends over 14 amino acids. DNA of the CDR3: TGTGCCAGCAGTTGGAGGGGTCCCTACAATGAGCAGTTCCTC. Its translation is CASSWRGPYNEQFL.

Concerning this clonotype: A read error may explain this, as a much larger clone is one base away. The rearrangement joins TRBV6-5 to TRBJ2-2; D unresolved. This CDR3 spans 15 amino acids. Germline V lookup: CDR1 MNHEY, CDR2 SVGAGI. V lost 6 bases and J 3 bases, leaving 14 bases between the germline ends. In DNA, the CDR3 is TGTGCCAGCAGACAAGGAATAGGAGACACCGGGGAGCTGTTTTTT. Protein product: CASRQGIGDTGELFF.

Comment on this clonotype: This clone may be a read error of a much larger clone one base away. The J gene is TRBJ2-2, the V gene TRBV4-2, with unresolved D. The V and J ends lost 4 bases and 6 bases respectively, with 12 bases between them. The CDR3 runs 14 residues. CDR1 is LGHNA and CDR2 is YNFKEQ in the germline V gene. CDR3 sequence: CASSPLELAGELFF. The CDR3 nucleotides read TGTGCCAGCAGCCCTCTAGAATTGGCCGGGGAGCTGTTTTTT.

The V and J genes are TRBV12-3 or TRBV12-4 and TRBJ2-1, with D perhaps TRBD1 (6 bases). There are 16 residues in the CDR3. V lost 6 bases to trimming and J lost 6 bases, with 21 bases between them. The CDR3 reads CASRPTQGKGFNEQFF. Here the CDR3 DNA reads TGTGCCAGCAGACCAACACAGGGTAAAGGGTTCAATGAGCAGTTCTTC.